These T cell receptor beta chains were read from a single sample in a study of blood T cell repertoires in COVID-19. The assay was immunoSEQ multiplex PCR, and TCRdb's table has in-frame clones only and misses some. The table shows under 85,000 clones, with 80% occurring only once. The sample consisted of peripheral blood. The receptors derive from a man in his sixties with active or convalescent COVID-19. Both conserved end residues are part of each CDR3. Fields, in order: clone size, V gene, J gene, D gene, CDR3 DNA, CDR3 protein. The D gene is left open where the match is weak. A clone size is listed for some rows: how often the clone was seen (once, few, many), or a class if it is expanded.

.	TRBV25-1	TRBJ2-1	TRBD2	TGTGCCAGCAGTGAATTCAGCGGGGGCTACAATGAGCAGTTCTTC	CASSEFSGGYNEQFF
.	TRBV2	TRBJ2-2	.	TGTGCCAGCAGTGATGTCAGGGCGAACACCGGGGAGCTGTTTTTT	CASSDVRANTGELFF
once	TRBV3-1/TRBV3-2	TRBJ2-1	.	TGTGCCAGCAGCCAAGATCCGGGATACAATGAGCAGTTCTTC	CASSQDPGYNEQFF
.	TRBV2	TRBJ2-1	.	TGTGCCAGCAGTGAAGACCATAGCAGCTATGAGCAGTTCTTC	CASSEDHSSYEQFF
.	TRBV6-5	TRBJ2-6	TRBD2	TGTGCCAGCAGGCCCGGGAGGGGAGCCAACGTCCTGACTTTC	CASRPGRGANVLTF
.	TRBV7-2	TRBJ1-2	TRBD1	TGTGCCAGCAGCTTTTTGGCGGGACAGGGTTGGGGCTACACCTTC	CASSFLAGQGWGYTF
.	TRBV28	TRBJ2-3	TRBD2	TGTGCCAGCACCCAACCCCGGGGGGTGAGCACAGATACGCAGTATTTT	CASTQPRGVSTDTQYF
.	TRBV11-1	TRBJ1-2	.	TGTGCCAGCAGCTCCGACGGGAGCTATGGCTACACCTTC	CASSSDGSYGYTF
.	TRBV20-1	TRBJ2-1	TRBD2	TGCAGTGCTAGTTCCGGGACTAGCGGAGACAATGAGCAGTTCTTC	CSASSGTSGDNEQFF
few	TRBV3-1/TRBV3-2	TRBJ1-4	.	TGTGCCAGCAGCCAGCCTCCCGGGTCGAACAATGAAAAACTGTTTTTT	CASSQPPGSNNEKLFF
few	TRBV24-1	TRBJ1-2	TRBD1	TGTGCCACCAGTGACAACAAACACAGGGGTGGCTACACCTTC	CATSDNKHRGGYTF
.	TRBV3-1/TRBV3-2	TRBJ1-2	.	TGTGCCAGCAGCCAAGTTGCCTACTACACCTTC	CASSQVAYYTF
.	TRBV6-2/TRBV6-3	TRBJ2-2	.	TGTGCCAGCAGCCGATCCAGTTTTCTGAACACCGGGGAGCTGTTTTTT	CASSRSSFLNTGELFF
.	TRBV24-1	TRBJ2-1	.	TGTGCCACCAGTGATCCGGACACCGGTGAGCAGTTCTTC	CATSDPDTGEQFF
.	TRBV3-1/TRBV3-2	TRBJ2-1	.	TGTGCCAGCAGCCCAATGAGCTTGCCTGAGCAGTTCTTC	CASSPMSLPEQFF
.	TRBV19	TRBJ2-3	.	TGTGCCAGCCGGAGAACTAGCACAGATACGCAGTATTTT	CASRRTSTDTQYF
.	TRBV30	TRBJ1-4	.	TGTGCCTGGAGGTGGAGTGCAACTAATGAAAAACTGTTTTTT	CAWRWSATNEKLFF
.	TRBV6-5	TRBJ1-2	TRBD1	TGTGCCAGCAGTTACTCGATTGGGACAGGGGGCCATGGCTACACCTTC	CASSYSIGTGGHGYTF
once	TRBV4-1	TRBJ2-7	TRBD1	TGCGCCAGCAGCCAAGGCCCTGAACAGGGGGCCTACTCCTACGAGCAGTACTTC	CASSQGPEQGAYSYEQYF
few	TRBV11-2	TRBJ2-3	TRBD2	TGTGCCAGCAGCTTAGCTGCGACTAGCCTTGATACGCAGTATTTT	CASSLAATSLDTQYF
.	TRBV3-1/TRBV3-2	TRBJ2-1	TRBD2	TGTGCCAGCAGCGACGGGACTAGGAGCCCCTACAATGAGCAGTTCTTC	CASSDGTRSPYNEQFF
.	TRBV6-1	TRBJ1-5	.	TGTGCCAGCAGTGAAGCGTGGGGGGGCCAGCCCCAGCATTTT	CASSEAWGGQPQHF
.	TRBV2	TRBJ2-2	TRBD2	TGTGCCAGCAGTTCCGGACTAGCGGGGGGCGGGGAGCTGTTTTTT	CASSSGLAGGGELFF
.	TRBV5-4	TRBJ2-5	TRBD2	TGTGCCAGCAGCTTGACCCCCTTGACTAGCGGGGGGTGGGAGACCCAGTACTTC	CASSLTPLTSGGWETQYF
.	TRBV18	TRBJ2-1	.	TGTGCCAGCTCACCACGGTCGGGGGGCTTAAATGAGCAGTTCTTC	CASSPRSGGLNEQFF
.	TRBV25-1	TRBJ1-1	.	TGTGCCAGCAGTGCCCTCAGGGTAAACACTGAAGCTTTCTTT	CASSALRVNTEAFF
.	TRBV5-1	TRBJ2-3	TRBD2	TGCGCCAGCAGCTTGGCTAGCGGGAGCACAGATACGCAGTATTTT	CASSLASGSTDTQYF
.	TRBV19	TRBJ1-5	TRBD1	TGTGCCAGTAGCCGGGGACAGAACAATCAGCCCCAGCATTTT	CASSRGQNNQPQHF
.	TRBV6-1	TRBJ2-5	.	TGTGCCAGCAGTGAACACGGGTACCACTTAGAGACCCAGTACTTC	CASSEHGYHLETQYF
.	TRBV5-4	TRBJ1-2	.	TGTGCCAGCAGCCTCACGGACAAAATGCAGGGCTACACCTTC	CASSLTDKMQGYTF
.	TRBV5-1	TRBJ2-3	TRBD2	TGCGCCAGCAGCTTAGGCGGGGGGTCTGATACGCAGTATTTT	CASSLGGGSDTQYF
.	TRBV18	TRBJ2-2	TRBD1	TGTGCCAGCTCACCCAGACAGGGGGCGAACGAAGACACCGGGGAGCTGTTTTTT	CASSPRQGANEDTGELFF